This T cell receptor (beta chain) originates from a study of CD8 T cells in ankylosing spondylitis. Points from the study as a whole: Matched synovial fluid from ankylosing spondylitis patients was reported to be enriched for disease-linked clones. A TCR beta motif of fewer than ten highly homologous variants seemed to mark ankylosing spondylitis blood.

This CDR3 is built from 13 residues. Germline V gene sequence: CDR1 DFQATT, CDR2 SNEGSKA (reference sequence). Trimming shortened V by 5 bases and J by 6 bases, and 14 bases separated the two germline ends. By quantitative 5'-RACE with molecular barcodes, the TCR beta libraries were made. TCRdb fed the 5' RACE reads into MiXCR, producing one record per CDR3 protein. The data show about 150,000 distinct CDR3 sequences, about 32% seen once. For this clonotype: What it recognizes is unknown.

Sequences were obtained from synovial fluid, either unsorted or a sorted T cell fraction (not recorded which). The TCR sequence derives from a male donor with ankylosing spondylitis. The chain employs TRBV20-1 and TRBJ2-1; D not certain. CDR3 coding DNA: TGCAGTGCTTCTACAGACTCGGCCAATGAGCAGTTCTTC. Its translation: CSASTDSANEQFF.